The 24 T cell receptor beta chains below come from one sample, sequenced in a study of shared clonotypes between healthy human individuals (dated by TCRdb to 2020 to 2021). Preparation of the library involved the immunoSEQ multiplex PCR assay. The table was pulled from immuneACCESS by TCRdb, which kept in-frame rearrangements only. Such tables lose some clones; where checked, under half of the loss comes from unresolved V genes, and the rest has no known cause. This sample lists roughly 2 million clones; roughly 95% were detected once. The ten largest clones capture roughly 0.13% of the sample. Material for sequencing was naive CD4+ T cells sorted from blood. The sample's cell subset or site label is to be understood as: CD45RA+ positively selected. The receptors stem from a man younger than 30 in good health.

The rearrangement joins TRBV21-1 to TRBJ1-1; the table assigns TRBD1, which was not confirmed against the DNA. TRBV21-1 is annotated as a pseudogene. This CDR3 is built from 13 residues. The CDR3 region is CASRQDMNTEAFF. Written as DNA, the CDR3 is TGTGCCAGCAGACAGGACATGAACACTGAAGCTTTCTTT.

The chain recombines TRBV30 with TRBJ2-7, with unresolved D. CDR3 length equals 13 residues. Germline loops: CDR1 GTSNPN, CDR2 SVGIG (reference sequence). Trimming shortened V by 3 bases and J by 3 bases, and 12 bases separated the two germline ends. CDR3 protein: CAWSSEILYEQYF. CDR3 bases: TGTGCCTGGAGCTCGGAGATCCTCTACGAGCAGTACTTC.

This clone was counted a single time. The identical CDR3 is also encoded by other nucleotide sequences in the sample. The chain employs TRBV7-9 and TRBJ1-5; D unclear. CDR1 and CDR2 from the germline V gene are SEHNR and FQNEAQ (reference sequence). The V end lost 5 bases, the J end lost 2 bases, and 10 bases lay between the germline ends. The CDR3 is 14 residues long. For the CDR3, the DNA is TGTGCCAGCAGCACAGACCGGGGCAATCAGCCCCAGCATTTT. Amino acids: CASSTDRGNQPQHF.

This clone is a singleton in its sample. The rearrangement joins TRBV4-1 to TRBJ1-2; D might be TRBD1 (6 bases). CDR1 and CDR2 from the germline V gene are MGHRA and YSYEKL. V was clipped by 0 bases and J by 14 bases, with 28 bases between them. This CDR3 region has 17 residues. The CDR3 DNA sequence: TGCGCCAGCAGCCAAGATCTCGGGCAGGGGCGGCTTTCGATGACTACCTTC. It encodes CASSQDLGQGRLSMTTF.

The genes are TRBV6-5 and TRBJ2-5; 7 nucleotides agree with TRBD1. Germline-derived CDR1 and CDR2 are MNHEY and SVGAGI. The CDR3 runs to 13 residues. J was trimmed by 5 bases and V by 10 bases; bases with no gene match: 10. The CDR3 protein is CATRQGSRETQYF. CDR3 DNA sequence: TGTGCCACGAGACAGGGCTCTCGGGAGACCCAGTACTTC.

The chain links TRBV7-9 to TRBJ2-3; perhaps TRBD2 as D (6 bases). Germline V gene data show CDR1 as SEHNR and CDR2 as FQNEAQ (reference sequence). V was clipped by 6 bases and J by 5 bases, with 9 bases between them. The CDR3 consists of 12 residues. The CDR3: CASRGGEDTQYF. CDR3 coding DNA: TGTGCCAGCAGGGGGGGAGAAGATACGCAGTATTTT.

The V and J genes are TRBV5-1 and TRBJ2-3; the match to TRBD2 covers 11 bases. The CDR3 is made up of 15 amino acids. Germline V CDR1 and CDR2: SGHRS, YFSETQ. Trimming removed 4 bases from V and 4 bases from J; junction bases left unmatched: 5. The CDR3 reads CASSVPSGGSDTQYF. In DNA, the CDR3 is TGCGCCAGCAGCGTTCCTAGCGGGGGGTCAGATACGCAGTATTTT.

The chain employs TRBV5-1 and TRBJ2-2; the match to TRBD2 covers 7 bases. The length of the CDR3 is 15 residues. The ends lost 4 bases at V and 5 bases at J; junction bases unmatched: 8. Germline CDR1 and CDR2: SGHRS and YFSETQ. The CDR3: CASSISGERTGELFF. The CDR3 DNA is TGCGCCAGCAGCATCAGCGGGGAGCGGACCGGGGAGCTGTTTTTT.

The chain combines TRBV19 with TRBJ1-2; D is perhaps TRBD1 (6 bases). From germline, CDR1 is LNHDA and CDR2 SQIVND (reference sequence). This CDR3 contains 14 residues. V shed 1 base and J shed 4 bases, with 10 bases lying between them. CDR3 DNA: TGTGCCAGTAGTATAGTGGGGGCCCTCTATGGCTACACCTTC. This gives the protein CASSIVGALYGYTF. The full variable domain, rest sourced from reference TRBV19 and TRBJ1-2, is DGGITQSPKYLFRKEGQNVTLSCEQNLNHDAMYWYRQDPGQGLRLIYYSQIVNDFQKGDIAEGYSVSREKKESFPLTVTSAQKNPTAFYLCASSIVGALYGYTFGSGTRLTVV.

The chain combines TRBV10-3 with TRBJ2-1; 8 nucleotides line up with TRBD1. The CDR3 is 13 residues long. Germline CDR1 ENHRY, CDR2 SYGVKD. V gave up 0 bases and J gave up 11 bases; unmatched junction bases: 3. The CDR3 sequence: CAISESGQEKQFF. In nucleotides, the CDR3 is TGTGCCATCAGTGAGTCGGGACAGGAGAAGCAGTTCTTC.

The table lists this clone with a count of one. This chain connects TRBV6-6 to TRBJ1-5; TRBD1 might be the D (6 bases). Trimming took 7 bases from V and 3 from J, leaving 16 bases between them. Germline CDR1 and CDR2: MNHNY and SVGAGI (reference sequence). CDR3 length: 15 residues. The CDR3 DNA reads TGTGCCAGCAACTACAGGGAGTTGAACAATCAGCCCCAGCATTTT. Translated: CASNYRELNNQPQHF.

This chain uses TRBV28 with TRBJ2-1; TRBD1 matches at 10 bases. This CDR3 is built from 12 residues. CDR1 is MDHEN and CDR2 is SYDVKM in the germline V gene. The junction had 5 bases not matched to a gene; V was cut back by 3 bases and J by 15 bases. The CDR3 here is CASSFRDRGAFF. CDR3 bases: TGTGCCAGCAGTTTCCGGGACAGGGGTGCGTTCTTC.

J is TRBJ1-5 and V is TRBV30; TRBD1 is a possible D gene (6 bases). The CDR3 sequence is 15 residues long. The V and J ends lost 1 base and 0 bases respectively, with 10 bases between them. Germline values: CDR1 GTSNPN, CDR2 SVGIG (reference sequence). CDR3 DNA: TGTGCCTGGAGTGCCGGGACAAATAGCAATCAGCCCCAGCATTTT. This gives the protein CAWSAGTNSNQPQHF.

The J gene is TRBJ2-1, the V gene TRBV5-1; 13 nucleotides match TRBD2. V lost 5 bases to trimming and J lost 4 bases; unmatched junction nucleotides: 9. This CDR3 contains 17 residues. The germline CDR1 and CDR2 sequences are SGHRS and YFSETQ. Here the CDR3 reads CASSSFRTSGGYNEQFF. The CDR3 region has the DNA TGCGCCAGCAGTTCCTTCCGGACTAGCGGGGGATACAATGAGCAGTTCTTC.

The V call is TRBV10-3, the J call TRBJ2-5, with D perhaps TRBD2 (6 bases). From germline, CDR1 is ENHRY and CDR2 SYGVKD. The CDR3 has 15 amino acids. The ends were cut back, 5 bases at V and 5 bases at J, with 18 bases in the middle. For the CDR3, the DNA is TGTGCCATCAGTTTTTCGGGACTGGTGGAGGAGACCCAGTACTTC. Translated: CAISFSGLVEETQYF.

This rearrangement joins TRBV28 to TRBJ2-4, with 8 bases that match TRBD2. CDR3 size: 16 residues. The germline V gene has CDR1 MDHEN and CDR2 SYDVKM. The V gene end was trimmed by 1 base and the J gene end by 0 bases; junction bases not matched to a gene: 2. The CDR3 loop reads CASSLSGGSAKNIQYF. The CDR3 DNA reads TGTGCCAGCAGTTTATCGGGGGGGTCAGCCAAAAACATTCAGTACTTC.

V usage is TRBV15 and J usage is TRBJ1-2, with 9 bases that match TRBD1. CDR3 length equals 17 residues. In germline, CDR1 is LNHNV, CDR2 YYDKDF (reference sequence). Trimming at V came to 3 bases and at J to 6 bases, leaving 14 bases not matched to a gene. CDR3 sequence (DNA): TGTGCCACCAGCAGCTCCTATTCGGGACAGGGTAATCATGGCTACACCTTC. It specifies CATSSSYSGQGNHGYTF. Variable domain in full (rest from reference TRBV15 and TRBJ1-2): DAMVIQNPRYQVTQFGKPVTLSCSQTLNHNVMYWYQQKSSQAPKLLFHYYDKDFNNEADTPDNFQSRRPNTSFCFLDIRSPGLGDTAMYLCATSSSYSGQGNHGYTFGSGTRLTVV.

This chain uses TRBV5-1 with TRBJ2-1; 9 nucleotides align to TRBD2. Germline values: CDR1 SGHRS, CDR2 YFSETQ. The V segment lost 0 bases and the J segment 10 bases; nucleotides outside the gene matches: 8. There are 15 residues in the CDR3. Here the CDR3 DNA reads TGCGCCAGCAGCTTGGATTTAGCGGGAGCGGGAGAGCAGTTCTTC. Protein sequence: CASSLDLAGAGEQFF.

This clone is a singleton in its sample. CDR3 in amino acids: CASSLNLQYNEQFF. For the CDR3, the DNA is TGTGCCAGCAGCTTAAATTTACAGTACAATGAGCAGTTCTTC. The chain is built from TRBV11-1 and TRBJ2-1; D gene unclear. The CDR3 contains 14 residues. The V end lost 2 bases, the J end lost 4 bases, and 9 bases lay between the germline ends. Per germline, CDR1 SGHAT and CDR2 FQDESV (reference sequence).

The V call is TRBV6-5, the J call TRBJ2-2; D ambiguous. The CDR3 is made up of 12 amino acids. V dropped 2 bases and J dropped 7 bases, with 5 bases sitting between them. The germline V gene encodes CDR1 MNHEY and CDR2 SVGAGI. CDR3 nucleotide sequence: TGTGCCAGCAGTTACGTTATCGGGGAGCTGTTTTTT. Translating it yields CASSYVIGELFF.

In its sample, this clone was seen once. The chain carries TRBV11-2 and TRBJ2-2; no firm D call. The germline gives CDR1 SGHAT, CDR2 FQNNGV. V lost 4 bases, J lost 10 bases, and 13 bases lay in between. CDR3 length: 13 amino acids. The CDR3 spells CASSSGPVAELFF. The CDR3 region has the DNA TGTGCCAGCAGCTCCGGGCCCGTCGCGGAGCTGTTTTTT.

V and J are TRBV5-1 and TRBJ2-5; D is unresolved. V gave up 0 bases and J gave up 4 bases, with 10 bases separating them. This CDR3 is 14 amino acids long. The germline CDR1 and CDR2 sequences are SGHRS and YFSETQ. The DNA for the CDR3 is TGCGCCAGCAGCTTGGCACTCCCGGGAGAGACCCAGTACTTC. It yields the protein CASSLALPGETQYF. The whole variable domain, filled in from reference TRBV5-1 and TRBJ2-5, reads KAGVTQTPRYLIKTRGQQVTLSCSPISGHRSVSWYQQTPGQGLQFLFEYFSETQRNKGNFPGRFSGRQFSNSRSEMNVSTLELGDSALYLCASSLALPGETQYFGPGTRLLVL.

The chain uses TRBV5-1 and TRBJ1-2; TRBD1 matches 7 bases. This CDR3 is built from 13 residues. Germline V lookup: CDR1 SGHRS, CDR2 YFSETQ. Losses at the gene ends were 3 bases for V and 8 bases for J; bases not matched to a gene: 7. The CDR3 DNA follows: TGCGCCAGCAGCTCAGGGGGAGAGGGAGGCTACACCTTC. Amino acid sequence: CASSSGGEGGYTF.

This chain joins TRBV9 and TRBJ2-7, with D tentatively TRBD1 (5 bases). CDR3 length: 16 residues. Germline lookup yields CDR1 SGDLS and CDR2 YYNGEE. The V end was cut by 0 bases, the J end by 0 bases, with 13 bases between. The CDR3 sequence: CASSVVRQGSSYEQYF. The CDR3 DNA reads TGTGCCAGCAGCGTAGTTCGGCAGGGAAGCTCCTACGAGCAGTACTTC.